In its sample, the clone carrying this T cell receptor beta chain was seen a few times. What it binds is unknown. This sample was included in a study of T-cell reconstitution after alpha-beta-depleted transplantation in children. General study findings and limits: From newly produced T cells came most of the T-cell counts and diversity one year after transplant. Expanded graft clones, several hundred of them, were reportedly the source of alpha-beta T cells about two months after transplant. The study traced high day-60 TCRbeta diversity in some patients to surviving recipient T cells and thymic progenitors.

Construction of the TCRbeta library involved unique molecular identifiers. TCRdb reprocessed the PCR reads with MiXCR, giving one entry per CDR3 protein. The profile shows approximately 400,000 distinct CDR3 sequences, under 20% of them singletons. V dropped 2 bases and J dropped 8 bases, with 10 bases sitting between them. The CDR3 is made up of 13 amino acids. The chain couples TRBV12-3 or TRBV12-4 to TRBJ2-1; D not resolved. The receptor was derived from a boy under two years old who had a stem cell transplant for Wiskott-Aldrich syndrome, so the T cells may come from the graft donor. This specimen was PBMCs, mostly from graft donor cells, taken 360 days after TCRalphabeta/CD19-depleted stem cell transplant. The chain's CDR3 is CASSLLRPHEQFF. Written as DNA, the CDR3 is TGTGCCAGCAGTTTACTGAGACCTCATGAGCAGTTCTTC.